The source of this T cell receptor beta chain is a study of blood T cell repertoires in COVID-19. The wider study: There were acute and convalescent COVID-19 samples, and they came from the United States, Italy and Spain. PBMCs, B-cell-depleted T cells, or T cells provided the cDNA or gDNA that made up the material.

As handled by the study authors: It was from reference gene primer amplification that nucleated cell counts were estimated. The table came from immunoSEQ multiplex PCR; TCRdb's copy has only in-frame clones and leaves some out. Clone size and V and J calls were adopted from that table, with D and trimming inferred from the DNA. The data show just over 60,000 clones, around 80% seen once. The CDR3 is made up of 17 amino acids. Germline CDR1 reads SGHRS; CDR2 reads YFSETQ. The germline V and J ends were trimmed by 4 bases and 4 bases, with 23 bases remaining between them. The V gene is TRBV5-1, the J gene TRBJ1-2, with a possible D match to TRBD1 (6 bases). The TCR originated in a woman aged 80 or older with active or convalescent COVID-19. Sequenced sample: peripheral blood. Here the CDR3 reads CASSNPSGEGGAYGYTF. The DNA of the CDR3 is TGCGCCAGCAGCAACCCATCGGGGGAAGGGGGGGCCTATGGCTACACCTTC.